The rows below give T cell receptor beta chains drawn from one sample of a study of blood T cell repertoires in COVID-19. This table comes from immunoSEQ multiplex PCR, and its TCRdb copy is limited to in-frame clones, with some not included. The sample lists approximately 210,000 clones, approximately 80% seen once, with over 9.5% in the top ten. The sequenced sample was peripheral blood. These receptors came from a woman older than 75 with COVID-19, enrolled during active disease. The CDR3 runs from the conserved cysteine through the conserved F or W. Each record gives: J gene, D gene, clone size, V gene, CDR3 DNA, CDR3 protein. The D gene is left open where the match is weak. Clone size is not always given. Where it is, it says once, few, many or a class for expanded clones.

J gene: TRBJ2-7; D gene: TRBD1; clone size: .; V gene: TRBV7-2; CDR3 DNA: TGTGCCAGCAGCTTGGACAGGGCGACCTACGAGCAGTACTTC; CDR3 protein: CASSLDRATYEQYF
J gene: TRBJ2-2; D gene: TRBD1; clone size: .; V gene: TRBV5-1; CDR3 DNA: TGCGCCAGCAGCTTGGGACGGGACAGGAACACCGGGGAGCTGTTTTTT; CDR3 protein: CASSLGRDRNTGELFF
J gene: TRBJ1-1; D gene: .; clone size: .; V gene: TRBV6-5; CDR3 DNA: TGTGCCAGCAGCCCGGGGGGGGACAACACTGAAGCTTTCTTT; CDR3 protein: CASSPGGDNTEAFF
J gene: TRBJ2-1; D gene: TRBD1; clone size: .; V gene: TRBV19; CDR3 DNA: TGTGCCAGCCGATCGGGACAGGGGGGATACAATGAGCAGTTCTTC; CDR3 protein: CASRSGQGGYNEQFF
J gene: TRBJ1-5; D gene: .; clone size: .; V gene: TRBV7-9; CDR3 DNA: TGTGCCAGCAGCTTAGGGCAGTCTTTGCCCCAGCATTTT; CDR3 protein: CASSLGQSLPQHF
J gene: TRBJ2-5; D gene: .; clone size: .; V gene: TRBV11-3; CDR3 DNA: TGTGCCAGCAGCTTAGTCGGAGTGTCGTACCAAGAGACCCAGTACTTC; CDR3 protein: CASSLVGVSYQETQYF
J gene: TRBJ1-1; D gene: .; clone size: .; V gene: TRBV28; CDR3 DNA: TGTGCCAGCAGTTTTATTTCAGGGTATGGAGAAGCTTTCTTT; CDR3 protein: CASSFISGYGEAFF
J gene: TRBJ2-1; D gene: .; clone size: .; V gene: TRBV6-1; CDR3 DNA: TGTGCCAGCAGTGGCAGCCACCCTAGCTCCTACAATGAGCAGTTCTTC; CDR3 protein: CASSGSHPSSYNEQFF
J gene: TRBJ2-2; D gene: .; clone size: .; V gene: TRBV11-3; CDR3 DNA: TGTGCCAGCAGCTTACTGGCGGACGGGGAGCTGTTTTTT; CDR3 protein: CASSLLADGELFF
J gene: TRBJ1-1; D gene: .; clone size: .; V gene: TRBV10-3; CDR3 DNA: TGTGCCATCAGTGCGAGTCAGGGCGTCATTGGGACTGAAGCTTTCTTT; CDR3 protein: CAISASQGVIGTEAFF
J gene: TRBJ2-3; D gene: TRBD2; clone size: .; V gene: TRBV2; CDR3 DNA: TGTGCCAGCAGTGGTCGGGGGGGCACAGATACGCAGTATTTT; CDR3 protein: CASSGRGGTDTQYF
J gene: TRBJ1-4; D gene: .; clone size: .; V gene: TRBV19; CDR3 DNA: TGTGCCAGTACCCCTCTCGGGGTGGCAGGAGAAAAACTGTTTTTT; CDR3 protein: CASTPLGVAGEKLFF
J gene: TRBJ2-5; D gene: .; clone size: .; V gene: TRBV5-1; CDR3 DNA: TGCGCCAGCAGCTTCCAGGCGTCAGCCCAAGAGACCCAGTACTTC; CDR3 protein: CASSFQASAQETQYF
J gene: TRBJ2-2; D gene: .; clone size: .; V gene: TRBV3-1/TRBV3-2; CDR3 DNA: TGTGCCAGCAGCTATCTAAACACCGGGGAGCTGTTTTTT; CDR3 protein: CASSYLNTGELFF
J gene: TRBJ2-1; D gene: TRBD2; clone size: .; V gene: TRBV6-5; CDR3 DNA: TGTGCCAGCTCTTTCGCGGGGGGCTACAATGAGCAGTTCTTC; CDR3 protein: CASSFAGGYNEQFF
J gene: TRBJ2-2; D gene: TRBD1; clone size: .; V gene: TRBV6-6; CDR3 DNA: TGTGCCAGCAGTTTTCCGGGACAGGGAACCGGGGAGCTGTTTTTT; CDR3 protein: CASSFPGQGTGELFF
J gene: TRBJ1-5; D gene: .; clone size: once; V gene: TRBV6-1; CDR3 DNA: TGTGCCAGCAGTGAACTTAATCAGCCCCAGCATTTT; CDR3 protein: CASSELNQPQHF
J gene: TRBJ1-2; D gene: .; clone size: once; V gene: TRBV6-5; CDR3 DNA: TGTGCCAGCAGTTACGGTCCGGTGGAGAACTATGGCTACACCTTC; CDR3 protein: CASSYGPVENYGYTF
J gene: TRBJ2-7; D gene: .; clone size: .; V gene: TRBV9; CDR3 DNA: TGTGCCAGCAGCGTAGGAGGGAGGACAGGTCCCTTCGAGCAGTACTTC; CDR3 protein: CASSVGGRTGPFEQYF
J gene: TRBJ1-1; D gene: .; clone size: .; V gene: TRBV23-1; CDR3 DNA: TGCGCCAGCAGTCGGGGGGGCTTGGCTGAAGCTTTCTTT; CDR3 protein: CASSRGGLAEAFF
J gene: TRBJ2-1; D gene: .; clone size: .; V gene: TRBV7-3; CDR3 DNA: TGTGCCAGCAGCTTAAGGGGGGGGGCCCCCGATGAGCAGTTCTTC; CDR3 protein: CASSLRGGAPDEQFF
J gene: TRBJ1-1; D gene: TRBD1; clone size: .; V gene: TRBV10-2; CDR3 DNA: TGCGCCAGCAGTCCCGGGACAGGGGGCGCGAACACTGAAGCTTTCTTT; CDR3 protein: CASSPGTGGANTEAFF
J gene: TRBJ1-5; D gene: .; clone size: .; V gene: TRBV18; CDR3 DNA: TGTGCCAGCTCACCGGATTTTTTTGGGGCCGGGCAGCCCCAGCATTTT; CDR3 protein: CASSPDFFGAGQPQHF
J gene: TRBJ2-2; D gene: TRBD2; clone size: few; V gene: TRBV7-2; CDR3 DNA: TGTGCCAGCAGCTTAGCAGGGCTAGCGGGGGGGCTGGCCGGGGAGCTGTTTTTT; CDR3 protein: CASSLAGLAGGLAGELFF
J gene: TRBJ1-1; D gene: .; clone size: .; V gene: TRBV29-1; CDR3 DNA: TGCAGCGTTGAAGATAGCAGGGCCGAAGCTTTCTTT; CDR3 protein: CSVEDSRAEAFF